Ten or more counts support the clone carrying this T cell receptor (beta chain). Excluded: other autoimmune disease, uncontrolled infection, pregnancy or lactation. CDR3 length: 11 amino acids. Looked up from germline, CDR1 is DFQATT and CDR2 is SNEGSKA (reference sequence). Trimming left V 7 bases short and J 2 bases short, with 8 bases between. Amplification from RNA transcripts yielded the TCR beta CDR3 regions. HTBI primers were used in a first-round RT-PCR, which preceded a second-round multiplex PCR. TCRdb re-analysed the multiplex PCR reads in MiXCR, keeping a single row per CDR3 protein. This table has around 1,200,000 distinct CDR3 sequences, around a third appearing once. This sample was included in a study of Graves' ophthalmopathy and Graves' hyperthyroidism.

The clonotype originates from an adult man with Graves' hyperthyroidism. The rearrangement links TRBV20-1 to TRBJ2-5; D is ambiguous. Sequenced material: peripheral blood or thyroid tissue (not recorded which). The CDR3 DNA sequence: TGCAGTGTTGCGATGCAAGAGACCCAGTACTTC. This translates into CSVAMQETQYF.